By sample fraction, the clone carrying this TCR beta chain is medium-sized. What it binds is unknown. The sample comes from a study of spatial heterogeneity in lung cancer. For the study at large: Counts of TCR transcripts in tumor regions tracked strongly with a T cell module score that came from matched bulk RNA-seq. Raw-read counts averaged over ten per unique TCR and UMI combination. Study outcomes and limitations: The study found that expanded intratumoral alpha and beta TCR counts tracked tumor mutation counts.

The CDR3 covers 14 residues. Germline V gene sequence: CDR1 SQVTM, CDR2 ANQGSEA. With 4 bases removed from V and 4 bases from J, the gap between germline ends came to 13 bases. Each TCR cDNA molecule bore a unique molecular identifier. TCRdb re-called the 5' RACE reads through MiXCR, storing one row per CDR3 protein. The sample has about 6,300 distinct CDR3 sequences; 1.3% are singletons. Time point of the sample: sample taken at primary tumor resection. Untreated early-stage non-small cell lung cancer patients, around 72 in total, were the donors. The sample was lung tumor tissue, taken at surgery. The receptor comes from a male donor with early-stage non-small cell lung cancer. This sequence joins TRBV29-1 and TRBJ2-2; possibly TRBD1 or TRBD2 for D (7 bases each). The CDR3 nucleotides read TGCAGCGTTGGGGGCAGGGGGGGCACCGGGGAGCTGTTTTTT. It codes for CSVGGRGGTGELFF.